This TCR beta chain is drawn from a study of T cells after posttransplantation cyclophosphamide. A marrow graft followed busulfan-fludarabine conditioning, with cyclophosphamide on days +3 and +4. Trimming left V 2 bases short and J 0 bases short, with 10 bases between. Germline CDR1 KGHSH, CDR2 LQKENI. The CDR3 has 16 residues. Study conclusions and caveats: Later blood repertoires were often dominated by clones from the donor CD8+ memory compartment. Tissue-infiltrating T cells from skin or gut overlapped little with blood T cells. Recipient CMV seropositivity and CMV reactivation strongly tracked TRB clonality.

TCRdb's table, derived via immunoSEQ multiplex PCR, lists solely in-frame clones and lacks some. Observed in the sample are tens of thousands of clones, none of them singletons. There are many counts of this clone. Its antigen remains unidentified. The V and J genes are TRBV18 and TRBJ2-2, with D possibly TRBD1 on 6 matching bases. This TCR was sampled from a male patient younger than 35 who received an allogeneic stem cell transplant from a related donor, was CMV-positive, and had no GVHD. Some T cells may be transferred from the graft donor. The sequencing used PBMCs, collected after allogeneic stem cell transplant with posttransplant cyclophosphamide. The CDR3 reads CASSPITGTNTGELFF. Written as DNA, the CDR3 is TGTGCCAGCTCACCAATTACAGGGACGAACACCGGGGAGCTGTTTTTT. Based on the CDR3 plus reference TRBV18 and TRBJ2-2, the full variable domain is NAGVMQNPRHLVRRRGQEARLRCSPMKGHSHVYWYRQLPEEGLKFMVYLQKENIIDESGMPKERFSAEFPKEGPSILRIQQVVRGDSAAYFCASSPITGTNTGELFFGEGSRLTVL.